Reported below is one T cell receptor (beta chain). This sample is part of a study of blood T cell repertoires in COVID-19. This table comes from immunoSEQ multiplex PCR, and its TCRdb copy is limited to in-frame clones, with some not included. The table includes 150,000 to 200,000 clones, more than 75% detected once. J gave up 3 bases and V 6 bases, and 8 bases lay outside the gene matches. Germline V gene data show CDR1 as MNHEY and CDR2 as SVGEGT. The CDR3 is 15 amino acids. V gene TRBV6-2 or TRBV6-3 combines with J gene TRBJ2-3, with 8 nucleotides matching TRBD2. This sequence was found in a man younger than 30 with active or convalescent COVID-19. The sequenced sample consisted of peripheral blood. CDR3 amino acids: CASSTGTRRTDTQYF. For the CDR3, the DNA is TGTGCCAGCAGCACCGGGACTAGAAGGACAGATACGCAGTATTTT.